This T cell receptor (beta chain) is drawn from a study of blood T cell repertoires in COVID-19. Study-level information: COVID-19 samples collected from the United States, Italy and Spain covered acute and convalescent phases. The analysed material was cDNA or gDNA that came from T cells, B-cell-depleted T cells, or PBMCs.

In the source study's methods: The authors estimated nucleated cell counts from reference gene primer amplification. Assay used: immunoSEQ multiplex PCR; TCRdb lists only in-frame clones, some missing. The V and J calls and clone size are taken from that table; D and trimming were inferred from the DNA. The data contain under 300,000 clones, 88% of them singletons. This CDR3 is built from 14 residues. CDR1 is SGHTA and CDR2 is FQGTGA in the germline V gene. Trimming took 8 bases from V and 1 from J; bases not matched to a gene: 8. The chain combines TRBV7-3 with TRBJ2-7; 7 nucleotides match TRBD2. The source is a woman aged 40 to 55 who had recovered from COVID-19. The specimen was peripheral blood. This CDR3 is CASSPGTTSYEQYF. CDR3 nucleotide sequence: TGTGCCAGCTCCCCCGGGACTACTTCCTACGAGCAGTACTTC.